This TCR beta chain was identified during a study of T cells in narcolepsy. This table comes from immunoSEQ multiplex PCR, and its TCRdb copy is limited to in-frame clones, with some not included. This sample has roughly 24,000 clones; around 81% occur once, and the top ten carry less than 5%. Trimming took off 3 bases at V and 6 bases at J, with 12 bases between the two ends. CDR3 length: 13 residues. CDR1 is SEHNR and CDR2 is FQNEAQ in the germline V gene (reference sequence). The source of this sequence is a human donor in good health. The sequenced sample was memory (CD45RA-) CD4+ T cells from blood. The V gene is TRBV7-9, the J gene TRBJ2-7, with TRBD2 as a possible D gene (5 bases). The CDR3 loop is CASSFAERGEQYF. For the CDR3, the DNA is TGTGCCAGCAGCTTTGCCGAACGGGGCGAGCAGTACTTC.